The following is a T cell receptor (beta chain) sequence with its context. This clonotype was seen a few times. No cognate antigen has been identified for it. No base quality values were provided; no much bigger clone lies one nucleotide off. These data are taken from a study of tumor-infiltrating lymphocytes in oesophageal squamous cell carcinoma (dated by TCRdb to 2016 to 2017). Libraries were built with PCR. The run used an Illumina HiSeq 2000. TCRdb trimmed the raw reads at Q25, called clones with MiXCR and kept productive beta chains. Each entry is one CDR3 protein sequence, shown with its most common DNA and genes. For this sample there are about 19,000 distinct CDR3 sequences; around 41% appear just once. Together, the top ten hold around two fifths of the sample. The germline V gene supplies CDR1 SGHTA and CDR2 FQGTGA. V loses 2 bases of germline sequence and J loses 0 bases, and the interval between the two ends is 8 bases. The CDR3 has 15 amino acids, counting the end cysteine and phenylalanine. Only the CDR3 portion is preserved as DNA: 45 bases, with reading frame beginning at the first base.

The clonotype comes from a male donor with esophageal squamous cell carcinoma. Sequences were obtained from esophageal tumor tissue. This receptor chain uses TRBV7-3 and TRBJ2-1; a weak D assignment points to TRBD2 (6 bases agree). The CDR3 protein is CASSLLAFSYNEQFF. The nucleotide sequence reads TGTGCCAGCAGCTTACTAGCGTTCTCCTACAATGAGCAGTTCTTC.